The rows below give T cell receptor beta chains drawn from one sample of a study of PD-1 blockade in classical Hodgkin lymphoma. Only in-frame clones appear in the TCRdb table, and some are missing; sequencing was by immunoSEQ multiplex PCR. The table lists tens of thousands of clones, around 80% of them singletons. The material was peripheral blood mononuclear cells (PBMCs), obtained before the fourth cycle of nivolumab. Receptors were obtained from a human donor with classical Hodgkin lymphoma. CDR3s include the opening cysteine and the closing phenylalanine or tryptophan. The D gene is left open where the match is weak. Size is stated for part of the rows, as once, few or many counts, or as a class when the clone is expanded.

V gene	J gene	D gene	clone size	CDR3 DNA	CDR3 protein
TRBV7-9	TRBJ2-4	-	-	TGTGCCAGCAGCTTAGAGATAGGACCCCCCTACATTCAGTACTTC	CASSLEIGPPYIQYF
TRBV10-3	TRBJ1-1	TRBD1	few	TGTGCCATCAGTGAGTACAGGGGGAACACTGAAGCTTTCTTT	CAISEYRGNTEAFF
TRBV7-2	TRBJ1-3	-	-	TGTGCCAGCAGCTTAGATGGGGGGCCCTCTGGAAACACCATATATTTT	CASSLDGGPSGNTIYF
TRBV6-1	TRBJ2-7	TRBD1	-	TGTGCCAGCAGGGTAGGGACAGGATCCTCCTACGAGCAGTACTTC	CASRVGTGSSYEQYF
TRBV5-1	TRBJ1-2	-	few	TGCGCCAGCAGCTTGGTCAGGGGAGAAGGCTACACCTTC	CASSLVRGEGYTF
TRBV6-5	TRBJ2-7	-	-	TGTGCCAGCAGTAGCCACGGGTCGGCGGGCGAGCAGTACTTC	CASSSHGSAGEQYF
TRBV19	TRBJ2-7	TRBD2	-	TGTGCCAGTAGTATATTGGCGGGAGGTCTGTACGAGCAGTACTTC	CASSILAGGLYEQYF
TRBV6-6	TRBJ2-1	TRBD2	-	TGTGCCAGCAGTTACTCTATCGGCGGGAGCATTAATGAGCAGTTCTTC	CASSYSIGGSINEQFF
TRBV2	TRBJ2-5	TRBD2	few	TGTGCCAGCAGTGTTGCGGGAGTTCAAGAGACCCAGTACTTC	CASSVAGVQETQYF
TRBV6-5	TRBJ2-7	-	-	TGTGCCAGCAGTTACTCGGGACAACAGTCCTACGAGCAGTACTTC	CASSYSGQQSYEQYF
TRBV7-6	TRBJ2-3	TRBD2	-	TGTGCCAGCAGCCCCGGGACTAGCGGGAGGACTAGCACAGATACGCAGTATTTT	CASSPGTSGRTSTDTQYF
TRBV7-2	TRBJ1-1	TRBD1	-	TGTGCCAGCACCTTAGTACAGGGGGCGGCTGAAGCTTTCTTT	CASTLVQGAAEAFF
TRBV7-2	TRBJ2-1	-	-	TGTGCCAGCAGCTTACAGGTTGACAATGAGCAGTTCTTC	CASSLQVDNEQFF
TRBV5-6	TRBJ2-5	-	-	TGTGCCAGCAGCTTGGGTGGGGTCGAGACCCAGTACTTC	CASSLGGVETQYF
TRBV5-1	TRBJ2-1	-	once	TGCGCCAGCAGGAATTGGGGGGGGCCCGAAGATGAGCAGTTCTTC	CASRNWGGPEDEQFF
TRBV5-1	TRBJ1-3	-	-	TGCGCCAGCAGCGGTCAGGGTGCGGGAAACACCATATATTTT	CASSGQGAGNTIYF
TRBV18	TRBJ2-7	-	-	TGTGCCAGCTCCTCATCAGGGTCGCGGGGCTCCTACGAGCAGTACTTC	CASSSSGSRGSYEQYF
TRBV2	TRBJ2-3	-	-	TGTGCCAGCACAGGGACCGGGACTCCAGATACGCAGTATTTT	CASTGTGTPDTQYF
TRBV4-2	TRBJ2-1	-	-	TGTGCCAGCAGCCAAGATTTGCGGGGCACACACAATGAGCAGTTCTTC	CASSQDLRGTHNEQFF
TRBV6-1	TRBJ1-2	TRBD1	-	TGTGCCAGCAATCCCCCGGGACAGACACCCTATGGCTACACCTTC	CASNPPGQTPYGYTF
TRBV5-1	TRBJ2-7	-	-	TGCGCCAGCAGATTGGGGGCGTCTAGTTACGAGCAGTACTTC	CASRLGASSYEQYF
TRBV6-5	TRBJ1-1	-	-	TGTGCCAGCAGTTACTCGGCGGGACCGACTGAAGCTTTCTTT	CASSYSAGPTEAFF
TRBV9	TRBJ2-3	TRBD2	-	TGTGCCAGCAGCGGACTAGCGGTATCAGATACGCAGTATTTT	CASSGLAVSDTQYF
TRBV5-4	TRBJ2-2	TRBD2	-	TGTGCCAGCAGACCGGGACTAGCGGGAGTACGAGCCGGGGAGCTGTTTTTT	CASRPGLAGVRAGELFF